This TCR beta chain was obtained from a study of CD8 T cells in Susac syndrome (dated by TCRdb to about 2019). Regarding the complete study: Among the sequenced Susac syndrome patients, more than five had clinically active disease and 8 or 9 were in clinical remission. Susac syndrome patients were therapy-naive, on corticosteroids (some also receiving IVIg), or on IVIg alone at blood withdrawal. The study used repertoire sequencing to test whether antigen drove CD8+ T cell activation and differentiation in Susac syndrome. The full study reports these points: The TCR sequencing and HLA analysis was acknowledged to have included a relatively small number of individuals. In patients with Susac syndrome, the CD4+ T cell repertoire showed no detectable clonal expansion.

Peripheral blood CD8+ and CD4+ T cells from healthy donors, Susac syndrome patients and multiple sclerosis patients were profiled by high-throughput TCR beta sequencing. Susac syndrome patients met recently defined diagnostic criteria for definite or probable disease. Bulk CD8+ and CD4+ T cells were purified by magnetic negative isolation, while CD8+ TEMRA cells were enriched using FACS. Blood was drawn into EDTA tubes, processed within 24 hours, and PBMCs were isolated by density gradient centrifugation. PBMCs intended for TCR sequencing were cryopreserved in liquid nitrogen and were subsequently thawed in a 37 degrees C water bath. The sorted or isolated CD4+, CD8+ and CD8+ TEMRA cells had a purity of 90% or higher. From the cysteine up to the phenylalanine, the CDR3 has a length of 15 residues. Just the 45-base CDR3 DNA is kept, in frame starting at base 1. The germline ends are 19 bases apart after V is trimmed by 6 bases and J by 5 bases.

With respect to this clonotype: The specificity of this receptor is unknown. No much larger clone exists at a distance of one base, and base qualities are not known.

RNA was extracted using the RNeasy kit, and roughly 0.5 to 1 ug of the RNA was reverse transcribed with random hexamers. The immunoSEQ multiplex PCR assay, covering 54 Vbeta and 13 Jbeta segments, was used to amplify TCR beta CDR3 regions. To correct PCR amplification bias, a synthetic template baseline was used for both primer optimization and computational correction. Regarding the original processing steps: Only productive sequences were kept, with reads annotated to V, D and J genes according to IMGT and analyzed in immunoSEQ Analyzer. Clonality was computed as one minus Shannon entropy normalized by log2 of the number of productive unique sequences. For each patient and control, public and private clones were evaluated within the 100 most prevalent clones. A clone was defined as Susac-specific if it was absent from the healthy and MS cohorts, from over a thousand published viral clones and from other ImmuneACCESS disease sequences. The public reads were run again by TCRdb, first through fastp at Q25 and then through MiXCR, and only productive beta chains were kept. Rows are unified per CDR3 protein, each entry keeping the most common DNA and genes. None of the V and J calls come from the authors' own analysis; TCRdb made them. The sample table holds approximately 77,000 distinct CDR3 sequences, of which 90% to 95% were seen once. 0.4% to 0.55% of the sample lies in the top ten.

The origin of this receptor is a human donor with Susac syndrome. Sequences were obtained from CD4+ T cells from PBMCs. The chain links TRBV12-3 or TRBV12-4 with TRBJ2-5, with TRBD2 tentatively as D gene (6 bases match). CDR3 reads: CASSPRAGSVETQYF. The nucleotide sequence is TGTGCCAGCAGCCCCCGAGCGGGTAGTGTTGAGACCCAGTACTTC.